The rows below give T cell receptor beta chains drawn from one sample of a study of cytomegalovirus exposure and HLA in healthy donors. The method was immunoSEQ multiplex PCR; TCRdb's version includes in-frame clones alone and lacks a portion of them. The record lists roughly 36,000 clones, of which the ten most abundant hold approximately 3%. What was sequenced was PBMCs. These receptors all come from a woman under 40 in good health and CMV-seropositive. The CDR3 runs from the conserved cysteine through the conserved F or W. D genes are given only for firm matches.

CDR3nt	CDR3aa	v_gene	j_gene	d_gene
TGTGCCAGCAGCTTCAGGGGACAGGATAATTCACCCCTCCACTTT	CASSFRGQDNSPLHF	TRBV7-2	TRBJ1-6	TRBD1
TGTGCCAGCAGCTTGGGTTCAGGCTCTGGAAACACCATATATTTT	CASSLGSGSGNTIYF	TRBV5-4	TRBJ1-3	-
TGTGCCAGCAGCGCGTTGGGGGGGTCTAGTGAGCAGTTCTTC	CASSALGGSSEQFF	TRBV9	TRBJ2-1	TRBD2
TGTGCCAGCAGCTTCCAGTACTCTGGAAACACCATATATTTT	CASSFQYSGNTIYF	TRBV7-9	TRBJ1-3	-
TGTGCCAGCAGTTTAGAAGGGGGAATGGGCACTGAAGCTTTCTTT	CASSLEGGMGTEAFF	TRBV27	TRBJ1-1	-
TGTGCCAGCAGCGGCATTTCCTACGAGCAGTACTTC	CASSGISYEQYF	TRBV14	TRBJ2-7	-
TGTGCCAGCAGTTACGGGCAGACCCGCACAGATACGCAGTATTTT	CASSYGQTRTDTQYF	TRBV6-5	TRBJ2-3	-
TGCGCCAGCAGCTTGTCGGGGGGTGGAGAGACCCAGTACTTC	CASSLSGGGETQYF	TRBV5-1	TRBJ2-5	TRBD2
TGCGCCAGCAGCCAAGCCCCCATTAACACTGAAGCTTTCTTT	CASSQAPINTEAFF	TRBV4-1	TRBJ1-1	-
TGTGCCAGCAGACAGGACAGGGGGCGGGCTCTTGAAGCTTTCTTT	CASRQDRGRALEAFF	TRBV27	TRBJ1-1	TRBD1
TGTGCCAGCAGCCTTACGGGGATGAACACTGAAGCTTTCTTT	CASSLTGMNTEAFF	TRBV5-5	TRBJ1-1	-
TGTGCCAGCAGCCCCGGACAGTCCTACGAGCAGTACTTC	CASSPGQSYEQYF	TRBV7-9	TRBJ2-7	-
TGCGCCAGCAGCCAGCAGGAAGGGGGGGCCCGAGATACGCAGTATTTT	CASSQQEGGARDTQYF	TRBV4-1	TRBJ2-3	-
TGCGCCAGCAGCTACCGACAGCGAAACACCGGGGAGCTGTTTTTT	CASSYRQRNTGELFF	TRBV5-1	TRBJ2-2	-
TGTGCCGCCGGACAGGGAACGTTCTATGGCTACACCTTC	CAAGQGTFYGYTF	TRBV10-3	TRBJ1-2	TRBD1
TGCGCCAGCAGCCAAGGGTCGGGACAGGGCGCCGGGGAGCTGTTTTTT	CASSQGSGQGAGELFF	TRBV4-1	TRBJ2-2	TRBD1
TGTGCCAGCAGCCGCGGACAGATCAATCAGCCCCAGCATTTT	CASSRGQINQPQHF	TRBV5-5	TRBJ1-5	-
TGCGCCAGCAGCCAATGGAGGGGCGGGAGCAACCAAGAGACCCAGTACTTC	CASSQWRGGSNQETQYF	TRBV4-1	TRBJ2-5	TRBD2
TGTGCCAGCAGCCCCGGGGTGGGGGACTATCAGCCCCAGCATTTT	CASSPGVGDYQPQHF	TRBV6-5	TRBJ1-5	-
TGCGCCAGCAGCGCCGGGACAGGGGGAGGCTATGGCTACACCTTC	CASSAGTGGGYGYTF	TRBV5-1	TRBJ1-2	TRBD1
TGTGCCATCGCAGAGGGCCTCGGGATAGGCTCTGGGGCCAACGTCCTGACTTTC	CAIAEGLGIGSGANVLTF	TRBV10-3	TRBJ2-6	-
TGTGCCAGCAGTAGGACAGGGAACTATGGCTACACCTTC	CASSRTGNYGYTF	TRBV6-5	TRBJ1-2	TRBD1
TGCGCCAGCAGTGAGCCTACGGGGAGGGCAGGATCGTCGGATACGCAGTATTTT	CASSEPTGRAGSSDTQYF	TRBV10-1	TRBJ2-3	TRBD2